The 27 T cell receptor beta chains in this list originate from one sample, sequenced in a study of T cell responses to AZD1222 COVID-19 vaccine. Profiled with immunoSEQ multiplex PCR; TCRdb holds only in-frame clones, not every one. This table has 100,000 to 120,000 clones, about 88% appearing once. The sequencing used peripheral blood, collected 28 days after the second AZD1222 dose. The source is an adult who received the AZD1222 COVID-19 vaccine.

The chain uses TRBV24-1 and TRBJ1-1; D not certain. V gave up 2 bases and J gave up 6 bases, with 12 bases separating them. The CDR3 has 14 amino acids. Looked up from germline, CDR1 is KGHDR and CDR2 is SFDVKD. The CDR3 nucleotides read TGTGCCACCAGTGATTCCTATGGGTCATCTGAAGCTTTCTTT. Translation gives CATSDSYGSSEAFF.

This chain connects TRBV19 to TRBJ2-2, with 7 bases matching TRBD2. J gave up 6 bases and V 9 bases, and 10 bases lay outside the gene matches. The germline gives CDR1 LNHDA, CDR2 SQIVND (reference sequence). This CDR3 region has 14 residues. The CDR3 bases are TGTGCCAGCAAGCGGGACGGGGTCTCCGGGGAGCTGTTTTTT. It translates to CASKRDGVSGELFF.

CDR3 protein: CASSQKGGGANVLTF. CDR3 coding DNA: TGTGCCAGCAGCCAGAAGGGTGGTGGGGCCAACGTCCTGACTTTC. The rearrangement joins TRBV7-2 to TRBJ2-6; D gene ambiguous. Per germline, CDR1 SGHTA and CDR2 FQGNSA. Trimming pared 5 bases from V and 3 bases from J, leaving 11 bases between. The CDR3 covers 15 residues.

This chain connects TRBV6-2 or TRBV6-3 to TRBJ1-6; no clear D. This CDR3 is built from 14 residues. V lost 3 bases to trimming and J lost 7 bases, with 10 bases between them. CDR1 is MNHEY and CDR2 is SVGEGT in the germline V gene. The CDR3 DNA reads TGTGCCAGCAGTTATCTCAGCTCGAATTCACCCCTCCACTTT. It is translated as CASSYLSSNSPLHF.

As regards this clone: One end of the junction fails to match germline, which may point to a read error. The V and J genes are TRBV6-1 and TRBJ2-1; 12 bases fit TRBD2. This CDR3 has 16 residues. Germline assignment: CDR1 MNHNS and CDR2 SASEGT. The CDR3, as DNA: TGTGCCAGCACTGAACTAGGACTAGCGGGGCACAATGAGCAGTTCTTC. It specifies CASTELGLAGHNEQFF.

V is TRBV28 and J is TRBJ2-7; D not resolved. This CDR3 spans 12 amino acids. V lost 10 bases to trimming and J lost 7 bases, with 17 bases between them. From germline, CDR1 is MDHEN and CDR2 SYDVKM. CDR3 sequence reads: CATLTEAREQYF. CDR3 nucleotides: TGTGCCACCTTGACCGAAGCTCGTGAGCAGTACTTC.

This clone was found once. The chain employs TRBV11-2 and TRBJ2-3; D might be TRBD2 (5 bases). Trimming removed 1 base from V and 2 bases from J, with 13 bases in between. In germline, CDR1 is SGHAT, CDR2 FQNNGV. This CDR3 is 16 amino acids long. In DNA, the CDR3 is TGTGCCAGCAGCTTAGGCAGACTACTAGACACAGATACGCAGTATTTT. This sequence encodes CASSLGRLLDTDTQYF.

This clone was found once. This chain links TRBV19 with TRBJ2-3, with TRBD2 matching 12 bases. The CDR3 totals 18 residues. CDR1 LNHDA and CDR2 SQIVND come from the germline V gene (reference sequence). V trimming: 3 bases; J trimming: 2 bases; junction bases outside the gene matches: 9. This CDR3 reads CASSMGLAGLTFTDTQYF. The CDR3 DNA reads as TGTGCCAGTAGTATGGGACTAGCGGGCCTCACCTTCACAGATACGCAGTATTTT.

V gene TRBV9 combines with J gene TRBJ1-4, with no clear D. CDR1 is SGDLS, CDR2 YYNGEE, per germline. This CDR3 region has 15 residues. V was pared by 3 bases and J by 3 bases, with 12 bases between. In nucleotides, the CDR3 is TGTGCCAGCAGCGAAAACCCGACGGCTAATGAAAAACTGTTTTTT. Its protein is CASSENPTANEKLFF.

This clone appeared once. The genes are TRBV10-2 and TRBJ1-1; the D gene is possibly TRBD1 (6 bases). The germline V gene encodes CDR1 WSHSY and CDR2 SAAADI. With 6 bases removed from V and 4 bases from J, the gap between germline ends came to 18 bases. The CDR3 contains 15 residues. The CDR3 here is CASRERIGGGTEAFF. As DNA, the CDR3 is TGCGCCAGCAGGGAAAGGATAGGGGGGGGCACTGAAGCTTTCTTT.

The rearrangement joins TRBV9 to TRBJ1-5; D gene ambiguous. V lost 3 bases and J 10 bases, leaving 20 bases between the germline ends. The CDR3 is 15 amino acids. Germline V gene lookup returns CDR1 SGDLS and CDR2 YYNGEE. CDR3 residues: CASSADGLAISPQHF. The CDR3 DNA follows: TGTGCCAGCAGCGCGGACGGCCTAGCAATCAGCCCCCAGCATTTT.

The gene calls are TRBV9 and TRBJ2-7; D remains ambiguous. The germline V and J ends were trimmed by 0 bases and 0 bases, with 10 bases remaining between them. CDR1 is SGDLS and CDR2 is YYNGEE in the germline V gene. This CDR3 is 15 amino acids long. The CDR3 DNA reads TGTGCCAGCAGCGTAGCCGGCGGTAGCTCCTACGAGCAGTACTTC. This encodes CASSVAGGSSYEQYF.

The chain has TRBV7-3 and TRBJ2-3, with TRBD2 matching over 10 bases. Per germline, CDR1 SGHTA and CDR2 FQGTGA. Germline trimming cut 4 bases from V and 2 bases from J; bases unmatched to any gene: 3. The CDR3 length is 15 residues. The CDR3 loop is CASSSSGSHTDTQYF. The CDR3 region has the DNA TGTGCCAGCAGCTCTAGCGGGAGTCACACAGATACGCAGTATTTT.

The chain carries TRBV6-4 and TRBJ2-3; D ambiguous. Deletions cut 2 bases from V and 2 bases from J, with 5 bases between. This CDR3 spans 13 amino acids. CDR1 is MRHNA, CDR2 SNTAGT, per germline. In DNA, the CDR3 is TGTGCCAGCAGTGACGGGATCACAGATACGCAGTATTTT. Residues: CASSDGITDTQYF.

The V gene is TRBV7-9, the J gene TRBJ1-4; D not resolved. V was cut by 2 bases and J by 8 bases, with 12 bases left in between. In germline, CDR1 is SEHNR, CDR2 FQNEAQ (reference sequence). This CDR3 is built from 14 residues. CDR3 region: CASSLTFGKEKLFF. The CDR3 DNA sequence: TGTGCCAGCAGCTTAACTTTCGGGAAAGAAAAACTGTTTTTT.

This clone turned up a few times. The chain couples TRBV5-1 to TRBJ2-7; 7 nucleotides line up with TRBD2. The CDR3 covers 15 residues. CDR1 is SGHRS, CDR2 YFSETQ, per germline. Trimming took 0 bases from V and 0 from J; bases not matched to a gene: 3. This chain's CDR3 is CASSLEGTTSYEQYF. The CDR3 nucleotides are TGCGCCAGCAGCTTGGAAGGGACTACCTCCTACGAGCAGTACTTC.

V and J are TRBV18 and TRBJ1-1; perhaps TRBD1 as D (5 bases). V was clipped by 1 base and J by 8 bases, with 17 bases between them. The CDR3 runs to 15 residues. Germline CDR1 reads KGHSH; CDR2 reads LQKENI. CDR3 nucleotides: TGTGCCAGCTCACCACTGCCCACGGGGGGACCCGAAGCTTTCTTT. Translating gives CASSPLPTGGPEAFF.

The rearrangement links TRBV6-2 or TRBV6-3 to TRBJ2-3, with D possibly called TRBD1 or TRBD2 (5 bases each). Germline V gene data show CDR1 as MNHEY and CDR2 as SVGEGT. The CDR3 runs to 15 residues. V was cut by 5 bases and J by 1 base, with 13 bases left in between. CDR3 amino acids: CASSTRGRGTDTQYF. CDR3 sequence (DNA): TGTGCCAGCAGTACGAGGGGAAGAGGCACAGATACGCAGTATTTT.

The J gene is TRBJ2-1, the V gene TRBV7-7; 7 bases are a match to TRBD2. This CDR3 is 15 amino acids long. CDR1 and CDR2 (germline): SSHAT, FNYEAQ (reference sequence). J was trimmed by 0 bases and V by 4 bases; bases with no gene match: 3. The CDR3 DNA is TGTGCCAGCAGCTCCCGGACTAGCTCCTACAATGAGCAGTTCTTC. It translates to CASSSRTSSYNEQFF.

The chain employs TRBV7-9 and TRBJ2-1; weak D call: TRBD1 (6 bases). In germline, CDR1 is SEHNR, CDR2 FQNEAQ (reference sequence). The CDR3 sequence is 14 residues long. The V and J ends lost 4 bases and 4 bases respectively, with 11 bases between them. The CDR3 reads CASSSSRGYNEQFF. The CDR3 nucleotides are TGTGCCAGCAGCTCGTCCAGGGGATACAATGAGCAGTTCTTC.

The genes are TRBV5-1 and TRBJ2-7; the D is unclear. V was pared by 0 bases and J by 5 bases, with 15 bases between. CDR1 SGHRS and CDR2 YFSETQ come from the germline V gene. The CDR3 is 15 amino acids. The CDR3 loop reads CASSLEEKSKDEQYF. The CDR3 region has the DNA TGCGCCAGCAGCTTGGAAGAGAAGAGCAAAGACGAGCAGTACTTC.

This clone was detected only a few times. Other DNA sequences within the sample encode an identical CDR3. This CDR3 is CASSLQPNTGELFF. CDR3 in DNA: TGTGCCAGCAGCTTGCAACCGAACACCGGGGAGCTGTTTTTT. This rearrangement joins TRBV9 to TRBJ2-2; no clear D gene. Trimming removed 4 bases at V and 0 bases at J, with 7 bases between. Germline values: CDR1 SGDLS, CDR2 YYNGEE. This CDR3 has 14 residues. The full variable domain, in which reference TRBV9 and TRBJ2-2 provide the parts outside the CDR3, is DSGVTQTPKHLITATGQRVTLRCSPRSGDLSVYWYQQSLDQGLQFLIQYYNGEERAKGNILERFSAQQFPDLHSELNLSSLELGDSALYFCASSLQPNTGELFFGEGSRLTVL.

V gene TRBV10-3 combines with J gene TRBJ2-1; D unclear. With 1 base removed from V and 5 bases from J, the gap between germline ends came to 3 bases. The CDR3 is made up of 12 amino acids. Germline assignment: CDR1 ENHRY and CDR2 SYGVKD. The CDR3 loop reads CAISEFHNEQFF. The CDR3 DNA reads TGTGCCATCAGTGAGTTTCACAATGAGCAGTTCTTC.

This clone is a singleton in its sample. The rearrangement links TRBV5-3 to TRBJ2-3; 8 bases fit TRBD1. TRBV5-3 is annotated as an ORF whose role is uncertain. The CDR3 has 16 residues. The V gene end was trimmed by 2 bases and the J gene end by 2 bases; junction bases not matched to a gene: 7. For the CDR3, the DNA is TGTGCCAGAAGCTTACCCGGGACAGGCTTCACAGATACGCAGTATTTT. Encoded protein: CARSLPGTGFTDTQYF.

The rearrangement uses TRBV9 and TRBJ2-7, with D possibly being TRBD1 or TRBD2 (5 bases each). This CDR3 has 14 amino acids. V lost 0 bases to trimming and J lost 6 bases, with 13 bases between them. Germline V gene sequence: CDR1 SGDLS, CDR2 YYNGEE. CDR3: CASSVGWAGTEQYF. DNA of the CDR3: TGTGCCAGCAGCGTAGGGTGGGCAGGGACCGAGCAGTACTTC. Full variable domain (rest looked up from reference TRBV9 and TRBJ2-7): DSGVTQTPKHLITATGQRVTLRCSPRSGDLSVYWYQQSLDQGLQFLIQYYNGEERAKGNILERFSAQQFPDLHSELNLSSLELGDSALYFCASSVGWAGTEQYFGPGTRLTVT.

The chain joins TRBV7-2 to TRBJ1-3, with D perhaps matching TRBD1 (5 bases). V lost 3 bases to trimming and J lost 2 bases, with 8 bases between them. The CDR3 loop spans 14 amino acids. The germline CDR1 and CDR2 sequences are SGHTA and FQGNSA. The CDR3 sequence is CASSFRGTGNTIYF. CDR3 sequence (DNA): TGTGCCAGCAGCTTTCGGGGGACTGGAAACACCATATATTTT.

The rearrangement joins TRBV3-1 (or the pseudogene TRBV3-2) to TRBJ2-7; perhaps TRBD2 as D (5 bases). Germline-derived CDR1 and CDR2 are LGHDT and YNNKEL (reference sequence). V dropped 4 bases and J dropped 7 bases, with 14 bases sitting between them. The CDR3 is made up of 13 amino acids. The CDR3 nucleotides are TGTGCCAGCAGCCGGGTGAAGGACTGGGAGCAGTACTTC. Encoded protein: CASSRVKDWEQYF.